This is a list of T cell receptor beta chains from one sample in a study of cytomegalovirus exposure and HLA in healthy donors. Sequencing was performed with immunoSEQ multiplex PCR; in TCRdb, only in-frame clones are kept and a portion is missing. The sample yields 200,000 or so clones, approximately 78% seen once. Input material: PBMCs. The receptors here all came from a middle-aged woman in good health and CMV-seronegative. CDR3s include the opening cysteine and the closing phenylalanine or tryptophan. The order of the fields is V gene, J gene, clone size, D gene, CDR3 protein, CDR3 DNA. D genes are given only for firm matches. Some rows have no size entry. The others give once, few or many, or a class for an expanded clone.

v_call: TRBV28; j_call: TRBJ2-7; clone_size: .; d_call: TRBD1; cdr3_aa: CASSLWAPGGIEQYF; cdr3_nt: TGTGCCAGCAGTTTATGGGCCCCAGGGGGCATCGAGCAGTACTTC
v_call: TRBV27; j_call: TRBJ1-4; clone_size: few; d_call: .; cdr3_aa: CASSQWGGRINEKLFF; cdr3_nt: TGTGCCAGCAGTCAATGGGGGGGGCGCATTAATGAAAAACTGTTTTTT
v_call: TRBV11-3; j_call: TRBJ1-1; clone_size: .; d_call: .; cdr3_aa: CASSLGGGGTEAFF; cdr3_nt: TGTGCCAGCAGCTTGGGCGGCGGGGGCACTGAAGCTTTCTTT
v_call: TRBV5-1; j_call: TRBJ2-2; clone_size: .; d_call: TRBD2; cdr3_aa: CASRPGTSGIVGELFF; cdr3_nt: TGCGCCAGCAGACCAGGGACTAGCGGGATTGTCGGGGAGCTGTTTTTT
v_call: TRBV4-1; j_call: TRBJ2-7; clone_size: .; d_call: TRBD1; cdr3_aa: CASSQEQGSFYEQYF; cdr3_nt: TGCGCCAGCAGCCAAGAACAGGGGTCGTTCTACGAGCAGTACTTC
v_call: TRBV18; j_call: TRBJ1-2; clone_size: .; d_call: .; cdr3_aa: CASSPPTSYGYTF; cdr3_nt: TGTGCCAGCTCACCTCCGACAAGCTATGGCTACACCTTC
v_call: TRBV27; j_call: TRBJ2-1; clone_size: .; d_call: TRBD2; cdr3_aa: CASSLGSGMYNEQFF; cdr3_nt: TGTGCCAGCAGCCTTGGTAGCGGGATGTACAATGAGCAGTTCTTC
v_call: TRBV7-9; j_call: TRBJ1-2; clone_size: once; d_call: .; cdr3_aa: CASSIDSTTYGYTF; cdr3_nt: TGTGCCAGCAGCATCGACAGTACCACCTATGGCTACACCTTC
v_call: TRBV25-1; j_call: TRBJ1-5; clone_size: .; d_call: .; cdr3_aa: CASSVSGNQPQHF; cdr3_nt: TGTGCCAGCAGTGTGTCCGGCAATCAGCCCCAGCATTTT
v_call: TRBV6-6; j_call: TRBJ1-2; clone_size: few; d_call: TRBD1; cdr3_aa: CASSYLGTGNYGYTF; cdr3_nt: TGTGCCAGCAGTTATTTAGGGACAGGGAACTATGGCTACACCTTC
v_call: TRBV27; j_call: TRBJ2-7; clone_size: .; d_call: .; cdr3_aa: CASSFRDKAYEQYF; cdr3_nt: TGTGCCAGCAGTTTCCGGGACAAGGCCTACGAGCAGTACTTC
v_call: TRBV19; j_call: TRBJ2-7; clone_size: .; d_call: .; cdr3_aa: CASSMPGAFSEQYF; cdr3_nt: TGTGCCAGTAGTATGCCTGGGGCGTTTTCCGAGCAGTACTTC
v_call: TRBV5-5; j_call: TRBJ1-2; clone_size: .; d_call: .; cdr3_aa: CASSHPSGVGSYGYTF; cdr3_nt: TGTGCCAGCAGCCACCCTTCCGGGGTTGGGTCGTATGGCTACACCTTC
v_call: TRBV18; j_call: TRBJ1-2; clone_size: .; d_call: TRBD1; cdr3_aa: CASSPRGTDYYGYTF; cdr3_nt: TGTGCCAGCTCACCACGGGGGACAGACTACTATGGCTACACCTTC
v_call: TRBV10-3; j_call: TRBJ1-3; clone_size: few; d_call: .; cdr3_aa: CAISEQGSGNTIYF; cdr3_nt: TGTGCCATCAGTGAGCAGGGGTCCGGAAACACCATATATTTT
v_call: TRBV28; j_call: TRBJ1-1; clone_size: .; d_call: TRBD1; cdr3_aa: CASSLYRGGVNTEAFF; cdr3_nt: TGTGCCAGCAGTCTATATCGAGGGGGCGTGAACACTGAAGCTTTCTTT
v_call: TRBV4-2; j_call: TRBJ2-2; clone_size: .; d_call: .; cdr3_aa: CASSQEVRQNTGELFF; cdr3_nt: TGTGCCAGCAGCCAAGAAGTAAGACAGAACACCGGGGAGCTGTTTTTT
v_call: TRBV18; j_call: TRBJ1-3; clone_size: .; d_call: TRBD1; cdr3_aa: CASSPDRVGRNTIYF; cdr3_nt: TGTGCCAGCTCACCGGACAGGGTCGGGAGAAACACCATATATTTT
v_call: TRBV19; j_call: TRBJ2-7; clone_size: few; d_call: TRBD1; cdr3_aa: CASSSLGQVGYEQYF; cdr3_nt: TGTGCCAGTAGTAGCCTGGGACAGGTCGGCTACGAGCAGTACTTC
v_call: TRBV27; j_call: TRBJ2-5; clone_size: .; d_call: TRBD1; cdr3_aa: CASSTGQQETQYF; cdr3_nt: TGTGCCAGCAGTACGGGACAGCAAGAGACCCAGTACTTC
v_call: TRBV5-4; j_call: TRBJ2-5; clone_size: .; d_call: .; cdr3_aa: CASSLEGSGETQYF; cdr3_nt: TGTGCCAGCAGCTTGGAGGGTAGCGGAGAGACCCAGTACTTC
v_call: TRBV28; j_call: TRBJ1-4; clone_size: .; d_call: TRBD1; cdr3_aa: CASQKDRGKEKLFF; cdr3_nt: TGTGCCAGCCAGAAGGACAGGGGAAAAGAAAAACTGTTTTTT
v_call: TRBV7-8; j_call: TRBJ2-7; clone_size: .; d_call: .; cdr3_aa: CASSYTRGTYEQYF; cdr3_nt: TGTGCCAGCAGCTATACCCGGGGAACCTACGAGCAGTACTTC
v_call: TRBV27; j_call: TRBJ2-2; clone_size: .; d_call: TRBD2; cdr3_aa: CASSLKAWGAGELFF; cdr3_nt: TGTGCCAGCAGTTTAAAAGCATGGGGAGCGGGAGAGCTGTTTTTT
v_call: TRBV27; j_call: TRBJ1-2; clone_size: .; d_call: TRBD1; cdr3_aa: CASSLSGQDYESLYGYTF; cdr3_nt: TGTGCCAGCAGTTTATCGGGACAGGATTATGAGAGTTTATATGGCTACACCTTC
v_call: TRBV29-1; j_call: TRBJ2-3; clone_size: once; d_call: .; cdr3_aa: CSVEKGVKDTQYF; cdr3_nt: TGCAGCGTTGAGAAGGGAGTCAAGGATACGCAGTATTTT
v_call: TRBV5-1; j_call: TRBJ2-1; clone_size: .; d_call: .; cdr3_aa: CASSLGQAYNEQFF; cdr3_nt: TGCGCCAGCAGCTTGGGACAGGCCTACAATGAGCAGTTCTTC
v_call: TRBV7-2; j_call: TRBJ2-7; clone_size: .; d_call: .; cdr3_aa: CASSLGTGGLGEQYF; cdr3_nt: TGTGCCAGCAGCTTAGGGACCGGAGGGCTTGGCGAGCAGTACTTC
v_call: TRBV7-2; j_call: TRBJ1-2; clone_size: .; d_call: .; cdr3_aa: CASSLFGQNYGYTF; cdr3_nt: TGTGCCAGCAGCTTATTCGGACAGAACTATGGCTACACCTTC
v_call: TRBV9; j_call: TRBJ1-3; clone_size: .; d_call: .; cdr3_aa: CASSLRPGETGNTIYF; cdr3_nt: TGTGCCAGCAGCTTGAGGCCGGGGGAGACTGGAAACACCATATATTTT
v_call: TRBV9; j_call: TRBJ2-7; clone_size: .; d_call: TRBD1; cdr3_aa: CASSLGQGKYHEQYF; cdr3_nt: TGTGCCAGCAGCCTTGGACAGGGTAAATACCACGAGCAGTACTTC
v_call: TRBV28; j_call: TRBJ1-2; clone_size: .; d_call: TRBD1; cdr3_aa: CASITAGGGIYGYTF; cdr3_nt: TGTGCCAGCATCACGGCAGGGGGTGGGATCTATGGCTACACCTTC
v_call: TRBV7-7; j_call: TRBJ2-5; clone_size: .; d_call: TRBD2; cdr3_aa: CASTTGGEETQYF; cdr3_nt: TGTGCCAGCACCACCGGGGGGGAAGAGACCCAGTACTTC
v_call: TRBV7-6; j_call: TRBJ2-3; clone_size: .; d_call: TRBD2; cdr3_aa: CASSPTSGRPYF; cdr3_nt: TGTGCCAGCAGCCCAACTAGCGGGAGACCGTATTTT
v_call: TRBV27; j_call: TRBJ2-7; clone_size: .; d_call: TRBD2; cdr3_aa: CASSSASGSPDEQYF; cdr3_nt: TGTGCCAGCAGTTCCGCTAGCGGGAGTCCGGACGAGCAGTACTTC
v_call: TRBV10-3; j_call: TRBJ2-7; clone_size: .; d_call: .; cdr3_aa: CAISVGGVSYEQYF; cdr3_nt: TGTGCCATCAGTGTCGGGGGTGTCTCCTACGAGCAGTACTTC
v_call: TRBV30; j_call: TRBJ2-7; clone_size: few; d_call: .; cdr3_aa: CAFSPGYEQYF; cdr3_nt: TGTGCTTTTAGTCCGGGTTACGAGCAGTACTTC
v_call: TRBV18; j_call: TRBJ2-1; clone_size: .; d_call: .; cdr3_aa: CASSPPPGNNEQFF; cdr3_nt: TGTGCCAGCTCACCACCGCCAGGGAACAATGAGCAGTTCTTC
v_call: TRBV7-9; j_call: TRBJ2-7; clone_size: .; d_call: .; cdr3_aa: CASSPTGAYEQYF; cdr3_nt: TGTGCCAGCAGCCCTACAGGAGCCTACGAGCAGTACTTC
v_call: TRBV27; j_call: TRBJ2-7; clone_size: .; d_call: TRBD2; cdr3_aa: CASSLSPSGNYEQYF; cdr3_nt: TGTGCCAGCAGTTTATCGCCTAGCGGGAATTACGAGCAGTACTTC
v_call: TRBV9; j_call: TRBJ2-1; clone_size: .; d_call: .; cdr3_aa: CASSAVYNEQFF; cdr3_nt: TGTGCCAGCAGCGCCGTGTACAATGAGCAGTTCTTC
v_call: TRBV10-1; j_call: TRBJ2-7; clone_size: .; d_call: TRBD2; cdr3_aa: CASSQREKGEQYF; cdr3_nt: TGCGCCAGCAGCCAGCGGGAGAAGGGCGAGCAGTACTTC
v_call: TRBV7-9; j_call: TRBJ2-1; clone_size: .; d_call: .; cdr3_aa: CASSPRGQSTYNEQFF; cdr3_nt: TGTGCCAGCAGCCCGCGAGGACAGAGCACCTACAATGAGCAGTTCTTC
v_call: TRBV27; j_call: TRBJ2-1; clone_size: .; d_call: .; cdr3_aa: CASSLVSRTDSYNEQFF; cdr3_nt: TGTGCCAGCAGTTTAGTGAGCCGGACAGACTCCTACAATGAGCAGTTCTTC